The 14 T cell receptor beta chains below come from one sample, sequenced in a study of blood T cell repertoires in COVID-19. TCRdb's table, derived via immunoSEQ multiplex PCR, lists solely in-frame clones and lacks some. This sample has 150,000 or so clones, with roughly 88% found just once. The sequenced sample was peripheral blood. The source of these receptors is a woman aged 55-70 years with acute or convalescent COVID-19.

To note about this clone: This specimen includes other DNA sequences encoding the same CDR3. The chain has TRBV3-1 (or the pseudogene TRBV3-2) and TRBJ1-3, with D uncertain. V was pared by 3 bases and J by 4 bases, with 7 bases between. The CDR3 runs to 13 residues. CDR1 and CDR2 from the germline V gene are LGHDT and YNNKEL (reference sequence). CDR3: CASSQVEGNTIYF. CDR3 nucleotides: TGTGCCAGCAGCCAGGTGGAGGGAAACACCATATATTTT.

The chain carries TRBV19 and TRBJ1-1; possibly TRBD1 for D (5 bases). The CDR3 consists of 13 residues. Germline CDR1 and CDR2: LNHDA and SQIVND (reference sequence). V dropped 6 bases and J dropped 1 base, with 9 bases sitting between them. The CDR3 DNA reads TGTGCCAGTAGGATTCAGGGGAACACTGAAGCTTTCTTT. Amino acids: CASRIQGNTEAFF.

V and J are TRBV3-1 (or the pseudogene TRBV3-2) and TRBJ1-1, with 10 bases matching TRBD1. V lost 7 bases to trimming and J lost 5 bases; unmatched junction nucleotides: 13. The CDR3 runs to 16 residues. Germline-derived CDR1 and CDR2 are LGHDT and YNNKEL (reference sequence). CDR3: CASTHPAGQGVTEAFF. The CDR3, as DNA: TGTGCCAGCACTCACCCCGCAGGACAGGGGGTGACTGAAGCTTTCTTT.

V is TRBV27 and J is TRBJ2-7, with D maybe TRBD1 (6 bases). The CDR3 has 12 residues. CDR1 and CDR2 from the germline V gene are MNHEY and SMNVEV (reference sequence). V lost 5 bases, J lost 9 bases, and 14 bases lay in between. CDR3 sequence (DNA): TGTGCCAGCAGTAACTACAGGGAAAGGCAGTACTTC. Its translation is CASSNYRERQYF.

The chain employs TRBV18 and TRBJ1-4; 8 nucleotides match TRBD1. Per germline, CDR1 KGHSH and CDR2 LQKENI. The V and J ends lost 4 bases and 7 bases, in that order; junction bases with no gene match: 11. The CDR3 extends over 16 amino acids. CDR3 sequence (DNA): TGTGCCAGCTCACGAAGCGGACAGGGTTCGATTGAAAAACTGTTTTTT. Protein product: CASSRSGQGSIEKLFF.

The rearrangement links TRBV3-1 (or the pseudogene TRBV3-2) to TRBJ1-2; no reliable D call. This CDR3 has 14 amino acids. The germline V gene has CDR1 LGHDT and CDR2 YNNKEL (reference sequence). The V end was cut by 5 bases, the J end by 1 base, with 11 bases between. DNA for the CDR3: TGTGCCAGCAGCTTTCGACGGAGTAACTATGGCTACACCTTC. It yields the protein CASSFRRSNYGYTF.

The gene calls are TRBV19 and TRBJ1-6; D is possibly TRBD1 (5 bases). Trimming removed 3 bases from V and 1 base from J, with 16 bases in between. The CDR3 totals 18 residues. CDR1 is LNHDA and CDR2 is SQIVND in the germline V gene (reference sequence). CDR3 nucleotides: TGTGCCAGTAGTATTGCGGCCCCCCGGACATCCTATAATTCACCCCTCCACTTT. Amino acid sequence: CASSIAAPRTSYNSPLHF.

The chain recombines TRBV2 with TRBJ2-1; a weak D match, TRBD2 (5 bases). The V end lost 1 base, the J end lost 6 bases, and 10 bases lay between the germline ends. Germline V gives CDR1 SNHLY, CDR2 FYNNEI. The CDR3 spans 14 residues. The CDR3 DNA is TGTGCCAGCAGTGAAGAAAACCGGGGCAATGAGCAGTTCTTC. Its translation is CASSEENRGNEQFF.

In nucleotides, the CDR3 is TGTGCCAGCAGCCCCCGCGGCAGGGACTACGAGCAGTACTTC. Translation: CASSPRGRDYEQYF. The chain recombines TRBV7-9 with TRBJ2-7, with D tentatively TRBD1 (5 bases). Germline V lookup: CDR1 SEHNR, CDR2 FQNEAQ (reference sequence). Trimming pared 5 bases from V and 3 bases from J, leaving 14 bases between. The CDR3 length is 14 residues.

This sequence joins TRBV5-4 and TRBJ2-3; maybe TRBD2 (6 bases). V was pared by 7 bases and J by 5 bases, with 11 bases between. This CDR3 has 12 residues. Germline V gives CDR1 SGHNT, CDR2 YYREEE (reference sequence). CDR3 in amino acids: CASAGGVDTQYF. As DNA, the CDR3 is TGTGCCAGCGCAGGAGGGGTAGATACGCAGTATTTT.

CDR3 sequence: CASSPPRDRVYGYTF. In DNA, the CDR3 is TGTGCCAGCAGTCCTCCCCGGGACAGGGTCTATGGCTACACCTTC. The chain employs TRBV28 and TRBJ1-2; 9 bases are a match to TRBD1. The V gene end was trimmed by 5 bases and the J gene end by 4 bases; junction bases not matched to a gene: 8. There are 15 residues in the CDR3. Germline-derived CDR1 and CDR2 are MDHEN and SYDVKM.

J is TRBJ2-1 and V is TRBV5-4, with 9 bases lining up with TRBD2. The CDR3 consists of 14 residues. The junction had 4 bases not matched to a gene; V was cut back by 2 bases and J by 7 bases. CDR1 and CDR2 (germline): SGHNT, YYREEE (reference sequence). CDR3 bases: TGTGCCAGCAGCTTCGCGGGGGGGCCTAATGAGCAGTTCTTC. Protein: CASSFAGGPNEQFF.

The sample holds many counts of this clone. The rearrangement joins TRBV3-1 (or the pseudogene TRBV3-2) to TRBJ1-6; D is perhaps TRBD1 (6 bases). CDR3 length: 14 residues. The germline V gene encodes CDR1 LGHDT and CDR2 YNNKEL (reference sequence). V lost 2 bases and J lost 7, with 9 bases in between. The DNA of the CDR3 is TGTGCCAGCAGCCAATCCGACAGGAATTCACCCCTCCACTTT. This gives the protein CASSQSDRNSPLHF.

J is TRBJ1-1 and V is TRBV3-1 (or the pseudogene TRBV3-2); 7 bases line up with TRBD1. The V gene end was trimmed by 4 bases and the J gene end by 7 bases; junction bases not matched to a gene: 3. CDR1 is LGHDT and CDR2 is YNNKEL in the germline V gene (reference sequence). The CDR3 extends over 12 amino acids. The CDR3 nucleotides read TGTGCCAGCAGCCGACAGGGATTTGAAGCTTTCTTT. This encodes CASSRQGFEAFF.